This paragraph covers one T cell receptor beta chain sequence. The antigen remains unidentified. With 3 bases removed from V and 3 bases from J, the gap between germline ends came to 5 bases. The CDR3 totals 12 residues. The data stem from a study of T cell responses to AZD1222 COVID-19 vaccine. General study results and limits: Females outnumbered males among donors, who were mostly white British; clonal diversity was possibly underestimated. Vaccine-related CD4 TCRs covered spike, predominating at 160-218 and 743-854.

The repertoire was sequenced with immunoSEQ multiplex PCR; TCRdb's copy has only in-frame clones and lacks some. Here the sample spans 85,000 to 130,000 clones, more than 75% being singletons. The chain links TRBV12-3 or TRBV12-4 to TRBJ1-1; D uncertain. The sequenced sample was peripheral blood, obtained on day 0 of AZD1222 vaccination. The receptor comes from an adult in good health. The CDR3 loop reads CASSFEYTEAFF. Here the CDR3 DNA reads TGTGCCAGCAGTTTTGAGTACACTGAAGCTTTCTTT.